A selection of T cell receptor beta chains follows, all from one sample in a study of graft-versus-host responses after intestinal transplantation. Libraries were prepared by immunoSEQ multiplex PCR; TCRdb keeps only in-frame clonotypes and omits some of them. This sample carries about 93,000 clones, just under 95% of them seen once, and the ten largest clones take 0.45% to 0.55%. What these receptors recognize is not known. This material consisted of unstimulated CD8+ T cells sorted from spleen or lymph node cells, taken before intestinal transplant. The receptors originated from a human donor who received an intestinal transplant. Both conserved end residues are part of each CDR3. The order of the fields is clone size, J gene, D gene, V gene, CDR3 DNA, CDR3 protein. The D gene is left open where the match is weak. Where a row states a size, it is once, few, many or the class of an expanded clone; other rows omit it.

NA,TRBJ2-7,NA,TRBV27,TGTGCCAGCAGTTTAGCGACCGCGAGCGGCTACGAGCAGTACTTC,CASSLATASGYEQYF
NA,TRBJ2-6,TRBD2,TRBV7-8,TGTGCCAGCAGCTTAGACCCCAGCGGGGCTACTGGGGCCAACGTCCTGACTTTC,CASSLDPSGATGANVLTF
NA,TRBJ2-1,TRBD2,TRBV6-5,TGTGCCAGCAGTTACGGGACTAGCGGGAGAGGGGAGCAGTTCTTC,CASSYGTSGRGEQFF
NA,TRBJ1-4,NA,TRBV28,TGTGCCAGCAGTTTCGAGACAGCCGGTAATGAAAAACTGTTTTTT,CASSFETAGNEKLFF
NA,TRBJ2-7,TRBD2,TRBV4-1,TGCGCCAGCAGCCAAGTCGCTAGGGTAGCGGGTTCCTACGAGCAGTACTTC,CASSQVARVAGSYEQYF
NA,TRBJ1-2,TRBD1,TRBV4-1,TGCGCCAGCAGCCAAGATCTAGGGACAGGGCACCACTATGGCTACACCTTC,CASSQDLGTGHHYGYTF
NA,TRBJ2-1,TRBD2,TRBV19,TGTGCCAGTAGCCTGACTAGCGGGAGGCGACGAGCCTACAATGAGCAGTTCTTC,CASSLTSGRRRAYNEQFF
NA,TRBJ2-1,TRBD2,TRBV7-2,TGTGCCAGCAGCTTATTTATCGGGAGGGCGATCTCCTACAATGAGCAGTTCTTC,CASSLFIGRAISYNEQFF
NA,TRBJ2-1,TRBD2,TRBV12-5,TGTGCTAGTGGTTTCCTTGCGGGAGGGATTTACAATGAGCAGTTCTTC,CASGFLAGGIYNEQFF
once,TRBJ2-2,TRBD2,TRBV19,TGTGCCAGTAGTAGGACTAGCACCGCGAACACCGGGGAGCTGTTTTTT,CASSRTSTANTGELFF
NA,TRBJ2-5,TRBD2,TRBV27,TGTGCCAGCAGTTCCCTTGCGCTAGCGGGGTTCCAAGAGACCCAGTACTTC,CASSSLALAGFQETQYF
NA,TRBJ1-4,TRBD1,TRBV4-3,TGCGCCAGCAGCCCCCAGGGGGCAACTAATGAAAAACTGTTTTTT,CASSPQGATNEKLFF
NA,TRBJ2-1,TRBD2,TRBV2,TGTGCCAGCAGTGTAACTAGCGGGGTCTATGAGCAGTTCTTC,CASSVTSGVYEQFF
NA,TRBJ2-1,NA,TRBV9,TGTGCCAGCAGCTTCGGGGGAGGCTCCTACAATGAGCAGTTCTTC,CASSFGGGSYNEQFF
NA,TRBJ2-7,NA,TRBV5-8,TGTGCCAGCAGCTCCCTCTACGAGCAGTACTTC,CASSSLYEQYF
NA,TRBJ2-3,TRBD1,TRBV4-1,TGCGCCAGCAGCCAAGATATCCGGGACAGGCGCACAGATACGCAGTATTTT,CASSQDIRDRRTDTQYF
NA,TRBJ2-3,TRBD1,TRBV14,TGTGCCAGCAGCCAAGATGTGGGGACAGGGTTCGCATGGGGCACGCAGTATTTT,CASSQDVGTGFAWGTQYF
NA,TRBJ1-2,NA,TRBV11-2,TGTGCCAGCAGCTTAGTAGGGACTCCCTATGGCTACACCTTC,CASSLVGTPYGYTF
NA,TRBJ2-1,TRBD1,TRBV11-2,TGTGCCAGCAGCCCACGGACAGGGTCCCTGGGGCAGTTCTTC,CASSPRTGSLGQFF
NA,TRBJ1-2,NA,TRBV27,TGTGCCAGCAGTATCATCGGGGTTGGCTACACCTTC,CASSIIGVGYTF
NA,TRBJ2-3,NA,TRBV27,TGTGCCAGCAGTTTTAGCCCCGGGGGCACAGATACGCAGTATTTT,CASSFSPGGTDTQYF
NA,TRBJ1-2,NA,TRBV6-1,TGTGCCAGCAGTGAACCTGACAGAATTGGTAACTATGGCTACACCTTC,CASSEPDRIGNYGYTF
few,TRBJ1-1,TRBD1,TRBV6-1,TGTGCCAGCAGACGGACAGGGGATGTCACTGAAGCTTTCTTT,CASRRTGDVTEAFF
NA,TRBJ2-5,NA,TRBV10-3,TGTGCCATCAGTGAGTTAGGACAGCAAGAGACCCAGTACTTC,CAISELGQQETQYF
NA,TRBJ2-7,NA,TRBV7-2,TGTGCCAGCACCGGGGATCCTTACTACGAGCAGTACTTC,CASTGDPYYEQYF
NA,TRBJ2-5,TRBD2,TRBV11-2,TGTGCCAGCAGCATCACAAGCGGACTAGCGCGTATTCAAGAGACCCAGTACTTC,CASSITSGLARIQETQYF
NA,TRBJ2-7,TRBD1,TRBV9,TGTGCCAGCAGCGTAGGGTCGGGACAGGGCTACGAGCAGTACTTC,CASSVGSGQGYEQYF
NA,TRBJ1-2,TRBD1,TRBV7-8,TGTGCCAGCAGGTCAGACTCCAACAGGGGTAGGGGCTATGGCTACACCTTC,CASRSDSNRGRGYGYTF
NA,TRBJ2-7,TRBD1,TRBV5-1,TGCGCCAGCAGCTTGACGGGACAGTACGAGCAGTACTTC,CASSLTGQYEQYF
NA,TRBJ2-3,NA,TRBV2,TGTGCCAGCAGTCTGGGGGGAGATACGCAGTATTTT,CASSLGGDTQYF
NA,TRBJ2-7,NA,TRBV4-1,TGCGCCAGCAGTCCCCTATCACAGGGACACTACGAGCAGTACTTC,CASSPLSQGHYEQYF
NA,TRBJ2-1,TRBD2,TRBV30,TGTGCCTGGAGGACACCCGGGACTAGCGGGGGGGCAAGCATGGGTGAGCAGTTCTTC,CAWRTPGTSGGASMGEQFF
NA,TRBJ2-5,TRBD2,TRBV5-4,TGTGCCAGCAGCTTTCGTGGGGCGGGAGATTACCAAGAGACCCAGTACTTC,CASSFRGAGDYQETQYF
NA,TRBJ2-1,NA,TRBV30,TGTGCCTGGAGTGTTCCCCTTATGGAGCGGTACTACAATGAGCAGTTCTTC,CAWSVPLMERYYNEQFF
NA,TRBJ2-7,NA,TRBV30,TGTGCCTGGAGTACCGGGACTTACGAGCAGTACTTC,CAWSTGTYEQYF
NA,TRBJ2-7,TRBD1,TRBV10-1,TGCGCCACCAAGTGTAGGGACAGTCGCTCCTACGAGCAGTACTTC,CATKCRDSRSYEQYF
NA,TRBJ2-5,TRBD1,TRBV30,TGTGCCTGGAGTGCACAGGGGGCAGGGACCCAGTACTTC,CAWSAQGAGTQYF
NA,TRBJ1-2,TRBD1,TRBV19,TGTGCCAGTACCTGGACAGGGCCTAACTATGGCTACACCTTC,CASTWTGPNYGYTF
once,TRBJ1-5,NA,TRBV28,TGTGCCAGCAGTTTGCTATTATTGACAGCCCCGCATAGCAATCAGCCCCAGCATTTT,CASSLLLLTAPHSNQPQHF
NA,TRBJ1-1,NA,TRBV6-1,TGTGCCAGCAGTGAAAGCTTGGTGACTGAAGCTTTCTTT,CASSESLVTEAFF
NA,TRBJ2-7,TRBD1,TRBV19,TGTGCCAGTAGTATAGAAGGGACAGGCGACTACGAGCAGTACTTC,CASSIEGTGDYEQYF